One and the same sample provided the 2 T cell receptor beta chains below, sequenced in a study of blood T cells in healthy people across ages. Combining a sample-barcoded 5' primer with a J-beta primer mix, a second PCR ran for roughly 7 to 11 cycles. TCRdb independently ran MiXCR on the 5' RACE reads; one entry per CDR3 protein. The table includes about 1,500,000 distinct CDR3 sequences, roughly 28% detected once. The sample taken for sequencing was blood. The receptors here all came from a woman younger than 45 in good health.

This clonotype has at least ten counts. The V and J genes are TRBV29-1 and TRBJ2-7, with TRBD1 matching over 11 bases. This CDR3 contains 13 residues. Germline lookup yields CDR1 SQVTM and CDR2 ANQGSEA. V gave up 7 bases and J gave up 4 bases; unmatched junction bases: 6. Here the CDR3 reads CSGKGQGVYEQYF. CDR3 nucleotides: TGCAGCGGGAAGGGACAGGGGGTTTACGAGCAGTACTTC.

Details on this clonotype: This clone may be a read error of a much larger clone one base away. The chain combines TRBV29-1 with TRBJ2-3; 8 nucleotides align to TRBD1. Germline V lookup: CDR1 SQVTM, CDR2 ANQGSEA. The CDR3 sequence is 12 residues long. CDR3 protein: CGGGQGEDTQYF. For the CDR3, the DNA is TGCGGCGGAGGACAGGGTGAAGATACGCAGTATTTT.